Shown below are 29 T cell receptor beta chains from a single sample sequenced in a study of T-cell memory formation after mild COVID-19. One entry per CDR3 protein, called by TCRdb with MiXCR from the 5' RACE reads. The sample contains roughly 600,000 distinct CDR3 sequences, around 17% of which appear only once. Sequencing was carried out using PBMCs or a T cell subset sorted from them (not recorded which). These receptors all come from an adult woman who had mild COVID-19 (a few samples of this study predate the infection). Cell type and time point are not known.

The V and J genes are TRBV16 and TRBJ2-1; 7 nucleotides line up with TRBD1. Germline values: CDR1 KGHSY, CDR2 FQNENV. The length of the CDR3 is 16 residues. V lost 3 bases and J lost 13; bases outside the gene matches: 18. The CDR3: CASSHRDRAKGPIQFF. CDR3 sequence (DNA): TGTGCCAGCAGCCATCGTGACAGGGCCAAAGGTCCCATCCAGTTCTTC.

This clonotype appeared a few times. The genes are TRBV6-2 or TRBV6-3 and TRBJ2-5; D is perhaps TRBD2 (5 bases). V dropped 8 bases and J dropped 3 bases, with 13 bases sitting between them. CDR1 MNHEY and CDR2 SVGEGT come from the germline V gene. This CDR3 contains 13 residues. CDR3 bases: TGTGCCAGCGGGAGCTCGGGGAAAGAGACCCAGTACTTC. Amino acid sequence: CASGSSGKETQYF.

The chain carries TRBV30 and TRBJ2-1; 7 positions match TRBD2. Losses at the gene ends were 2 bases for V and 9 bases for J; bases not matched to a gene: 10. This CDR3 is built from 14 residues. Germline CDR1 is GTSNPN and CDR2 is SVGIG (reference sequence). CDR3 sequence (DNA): TGTGCCTGGAGTATGACTAGCCGGGGTTCTGAGCAGTTCTTC. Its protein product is CAWSMTSRGSEQFF.

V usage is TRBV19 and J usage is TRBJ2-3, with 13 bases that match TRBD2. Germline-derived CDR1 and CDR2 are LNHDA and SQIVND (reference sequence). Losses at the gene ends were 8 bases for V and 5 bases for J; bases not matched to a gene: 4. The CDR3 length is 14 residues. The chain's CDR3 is CASSTSGGIDTQYF. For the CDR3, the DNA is TGTGCCAGTTCGACTAGCGGGGGGATAGATACGCAGTATTTT.

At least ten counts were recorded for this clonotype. The CDR3 region has the DNA TGCGCCAGCAGCTCGCGAGACAGTAGCACAGATACGCAGTATTTT. Amino acids: CASSSRDSSTDTQYF. J is TRBJ2-3 and V is TRBV5-1; tentatively, D is TRBD1 (5 bases). CDR3 length: 15 amino acids. Deletions cut 3 bases from V and 0 bases from J, with 11 bases between. Germline lookup yields CDR1 SGHRS and CDR2 YFSETQ.

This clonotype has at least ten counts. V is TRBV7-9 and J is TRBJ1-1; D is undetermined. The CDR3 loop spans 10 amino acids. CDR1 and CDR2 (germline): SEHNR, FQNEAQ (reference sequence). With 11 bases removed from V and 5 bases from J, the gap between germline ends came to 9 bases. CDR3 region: CAVTGTEAFF. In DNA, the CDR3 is TGTGCCGTTACGGGAACTGAAGCTTTCTTT.

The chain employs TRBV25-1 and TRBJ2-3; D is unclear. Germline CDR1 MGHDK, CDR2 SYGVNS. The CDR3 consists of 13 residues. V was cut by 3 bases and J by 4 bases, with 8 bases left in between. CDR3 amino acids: CASSDYRADTQYF. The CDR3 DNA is TGTGCCAGCAGTGACTACCGCGCAGATACGCAGTATTTT.

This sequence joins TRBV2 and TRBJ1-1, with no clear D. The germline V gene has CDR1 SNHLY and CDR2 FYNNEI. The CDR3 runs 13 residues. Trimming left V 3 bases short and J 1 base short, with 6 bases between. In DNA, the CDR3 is TGTGCCAGCAGTGATTGGGGGAACACTGAAGCTTTCTTT. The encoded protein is CASSDWGNTEAFF.

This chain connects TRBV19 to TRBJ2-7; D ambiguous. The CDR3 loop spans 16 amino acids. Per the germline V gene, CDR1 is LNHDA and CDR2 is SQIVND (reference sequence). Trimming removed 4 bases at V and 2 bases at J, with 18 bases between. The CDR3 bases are TGTGCCAGTAGTAAATCGTCAAGGTCCGGAGCCTACGAGCAGTACTTC. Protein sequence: CASSKSSRSGAYEQYF. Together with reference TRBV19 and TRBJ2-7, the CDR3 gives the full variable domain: DGGITQSPKYLFRKEGQNVTLSCEQNLNHDAMYWYRQDPGQGLRLIYYSQIVNDFQKGDIAEGYSVSREKKESFPLTVTSAQKNPTAFYLCASSKSSRSGAYEQYFGPGTRLTVT.

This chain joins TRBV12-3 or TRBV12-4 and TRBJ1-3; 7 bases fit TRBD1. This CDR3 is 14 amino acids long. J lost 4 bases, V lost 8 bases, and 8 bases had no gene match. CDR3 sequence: CASSPRTGGNTIYF. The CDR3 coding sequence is TGTGCCAGCTCACCCCGGACAGGCGGAAACACCATATATTTT.

The CDR3 nucleotides read TGTGCCAGCAGACCTCGACAGGGAACCTACGAGCAGTACTTC. Its translation is CASRPRQGTYEQYF. This chain joins TRBV7-9 and TRBJ2-7; 7 bases align to TRBD1. Germline V gives CDR1 SEHNR, CDR2 FQNEAQ (reference sequence). The ends lost 6 bases at V and 2 bases at J; junction bases unmatched: 7. The CDR3 sequence is 14 residues long.

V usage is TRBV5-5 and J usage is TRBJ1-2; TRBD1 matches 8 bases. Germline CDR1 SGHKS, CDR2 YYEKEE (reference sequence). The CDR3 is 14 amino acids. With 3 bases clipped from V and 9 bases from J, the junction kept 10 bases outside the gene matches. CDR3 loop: CASSWTGSDLSYTF. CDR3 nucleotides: TGTGCCAGCAGCTGGACAGGGAGCGATTTGAGCTACACCTTC.

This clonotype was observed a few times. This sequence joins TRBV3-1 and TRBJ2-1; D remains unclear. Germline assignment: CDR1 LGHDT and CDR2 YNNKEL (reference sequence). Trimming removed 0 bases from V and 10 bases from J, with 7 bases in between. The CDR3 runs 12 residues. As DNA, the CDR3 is TGTGCCAGCAGCCAAGAGTTCCAAGAGCAGTTCTTC. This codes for CASSQEFQEQFF.

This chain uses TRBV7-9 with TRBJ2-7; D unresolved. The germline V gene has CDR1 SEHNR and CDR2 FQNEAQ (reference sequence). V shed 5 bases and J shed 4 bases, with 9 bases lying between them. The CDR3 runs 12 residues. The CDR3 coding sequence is TGTGCCAGCAGCATACAGCTATACGAGCAGTACTTC. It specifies CASSIQLYEQYF.

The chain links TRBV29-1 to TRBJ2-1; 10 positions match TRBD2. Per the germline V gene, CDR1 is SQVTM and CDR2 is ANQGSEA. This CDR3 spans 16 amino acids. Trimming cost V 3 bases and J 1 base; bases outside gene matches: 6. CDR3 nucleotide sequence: TGCAGCGTTGAGCTAGCGGGAGTCCATTCCTACAATGAGCAGTTCTTC. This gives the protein CSVELAGVHSYNEQFF.

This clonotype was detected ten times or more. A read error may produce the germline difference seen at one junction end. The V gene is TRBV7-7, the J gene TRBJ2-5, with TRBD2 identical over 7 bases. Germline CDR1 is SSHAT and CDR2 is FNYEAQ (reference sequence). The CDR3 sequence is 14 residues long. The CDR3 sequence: CASSLRSGRETQYF. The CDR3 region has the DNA TGTGCTAGCAGCTTACGTAGCGGGCGGGAGACCCAGTACTTC.

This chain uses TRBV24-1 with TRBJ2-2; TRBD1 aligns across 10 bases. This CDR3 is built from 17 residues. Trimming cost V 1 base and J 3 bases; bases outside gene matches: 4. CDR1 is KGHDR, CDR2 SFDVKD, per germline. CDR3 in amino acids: CATSDLSGTGDTGELFF. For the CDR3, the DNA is TGTGCCACCAGTGATTTAAGCGGGACAGGGGACACCGGGGAGCTGTTTTTT.

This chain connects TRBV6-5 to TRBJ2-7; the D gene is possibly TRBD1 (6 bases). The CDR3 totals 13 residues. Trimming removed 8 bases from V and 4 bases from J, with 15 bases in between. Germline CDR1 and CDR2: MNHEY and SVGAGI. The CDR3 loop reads CASSKGRGYEQYF. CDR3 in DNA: TGTGCCAGCTCCAAGGGCAGGGGATACGAGCAGTACTTC.

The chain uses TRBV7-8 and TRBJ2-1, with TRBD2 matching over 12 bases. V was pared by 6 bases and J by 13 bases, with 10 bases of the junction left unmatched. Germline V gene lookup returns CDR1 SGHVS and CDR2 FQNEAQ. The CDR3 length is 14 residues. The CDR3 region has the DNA TGTGCCAGCAGACGGACTAGCGGGACTAACGGTCAGTTCTTC. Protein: CASRRTSGTNGQFF.

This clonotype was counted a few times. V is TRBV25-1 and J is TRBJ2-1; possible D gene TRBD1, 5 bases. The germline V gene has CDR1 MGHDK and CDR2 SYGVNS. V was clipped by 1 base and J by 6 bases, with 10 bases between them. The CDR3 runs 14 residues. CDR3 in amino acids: CASSEWGRSNEQFF. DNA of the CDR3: TGTGCCAGCAGTGAATGGGGCAGATCCAATGAGCAGTTCTTC.

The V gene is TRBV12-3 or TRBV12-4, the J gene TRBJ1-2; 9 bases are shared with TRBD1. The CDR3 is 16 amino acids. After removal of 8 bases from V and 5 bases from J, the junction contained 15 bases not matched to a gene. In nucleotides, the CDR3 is TGTGCCAGCGGCGGGACAGGGTTGAGGGGTGGTTATGGCTACACCTTC. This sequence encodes CASGGTGLRGGYGYTF.

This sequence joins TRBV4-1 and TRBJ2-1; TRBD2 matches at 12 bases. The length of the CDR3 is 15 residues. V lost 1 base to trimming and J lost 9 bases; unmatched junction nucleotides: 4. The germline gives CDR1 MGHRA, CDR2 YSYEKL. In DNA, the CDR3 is TGCGCCAGCAGCCAAGGGCTAGCGGGAGGGATTGAGCAGTTCTTC. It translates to CASSQGLAGGIEQFF.

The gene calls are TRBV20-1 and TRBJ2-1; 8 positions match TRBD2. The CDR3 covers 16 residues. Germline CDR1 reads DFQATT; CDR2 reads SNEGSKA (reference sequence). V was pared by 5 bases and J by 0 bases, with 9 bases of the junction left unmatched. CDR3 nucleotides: TGCAGTGCTGCCGATAGCGGGGTCAGCTCCTACAATGAGCAGTTCTTC. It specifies CSAADSGVSSYNEQFF.

CDR3: CASSMIGSAGELFF. The CDR3 nucleotides read TGTGCCAGTAGTATGATCGGGTCGGCCGGGGAGCTGTTTTTT. This sequence joins TRBV19 and TRBJ2-2; D uncertain. Germline lookup yields CDR1 LNHDA and CDR2 SQIVND (reference sequence). The CDR3 covers 14 residues. Trimming took 3 bases from V and 6 from J, leaving 11 bases between them.

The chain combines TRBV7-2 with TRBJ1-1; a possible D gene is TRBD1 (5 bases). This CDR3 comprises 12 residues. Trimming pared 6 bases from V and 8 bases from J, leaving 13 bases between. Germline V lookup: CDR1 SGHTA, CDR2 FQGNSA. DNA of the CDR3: TGTGCCAGCAGACCCGACAGAGGAGAAGCTTTCTTT. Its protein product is CASRPDRGEAFF.

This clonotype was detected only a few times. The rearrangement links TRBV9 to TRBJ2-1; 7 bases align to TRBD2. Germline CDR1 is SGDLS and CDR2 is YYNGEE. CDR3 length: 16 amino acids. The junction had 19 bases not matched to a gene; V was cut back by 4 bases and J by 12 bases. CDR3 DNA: TGTGCCAGCAGCCCGCACCAGGGTGCGGGCGGGGGAGGGCAGTTCTTC. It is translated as CASSPHQGAGGGGQFF. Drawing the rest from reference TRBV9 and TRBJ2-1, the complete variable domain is DSGVTQTPKHLITATGQRVTLRCSPRSGDLSVYWYQQSLDQGLQFLIQYYNGEERAKGNILERFSAQQFPDLHSELNLSSLELGDSALYFCASSPHQGAGGGGQFFGPGTRLTVL.

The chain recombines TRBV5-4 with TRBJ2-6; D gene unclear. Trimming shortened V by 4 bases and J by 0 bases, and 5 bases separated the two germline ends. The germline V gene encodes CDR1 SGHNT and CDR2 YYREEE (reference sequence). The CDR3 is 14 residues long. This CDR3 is CASSDDSGANVLTF. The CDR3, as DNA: TGTGCCAGCAGCGACGACTCTGGGGCCAACGTCCTGACTTTC. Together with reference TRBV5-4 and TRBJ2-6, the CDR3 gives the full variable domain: ETGVTQSPTHLIKTRGQQVTLRCSSQSGHNTVSWYQQALGQGPQFIFQYYREEENGRGNFPPRFSGLQFPNYSSELNVNALELDDSALYLCASSDDSGANVLTFGAGSRLTVL.

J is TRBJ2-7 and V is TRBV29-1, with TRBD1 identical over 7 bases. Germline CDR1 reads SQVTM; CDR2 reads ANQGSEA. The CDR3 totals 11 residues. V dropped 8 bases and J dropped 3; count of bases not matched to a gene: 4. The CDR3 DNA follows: TGCAGCAAAGGGACAGACTACGAGCAGTACTTC. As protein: CSKGTDYEQYF.

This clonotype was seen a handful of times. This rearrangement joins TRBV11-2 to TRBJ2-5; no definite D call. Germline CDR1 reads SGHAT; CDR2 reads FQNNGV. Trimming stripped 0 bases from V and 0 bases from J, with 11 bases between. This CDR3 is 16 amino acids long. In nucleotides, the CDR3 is TGTGCCAGCAGCTTAGATCCGACACTGTACCAAGAGACCCAGTACTTC. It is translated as CASSLDPTLYQETQYF.